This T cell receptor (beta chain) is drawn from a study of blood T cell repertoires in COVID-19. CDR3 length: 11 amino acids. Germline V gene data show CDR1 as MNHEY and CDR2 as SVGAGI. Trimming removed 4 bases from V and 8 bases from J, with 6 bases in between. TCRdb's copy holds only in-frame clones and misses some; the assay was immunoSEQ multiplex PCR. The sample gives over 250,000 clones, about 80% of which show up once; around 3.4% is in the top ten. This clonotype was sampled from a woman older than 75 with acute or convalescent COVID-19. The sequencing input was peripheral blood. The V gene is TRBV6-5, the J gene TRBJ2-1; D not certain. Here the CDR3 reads CASSSLYEQFF. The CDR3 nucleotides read TGTGCCAGCAGTTCCCTCTATGAGCAGTTCTTC.